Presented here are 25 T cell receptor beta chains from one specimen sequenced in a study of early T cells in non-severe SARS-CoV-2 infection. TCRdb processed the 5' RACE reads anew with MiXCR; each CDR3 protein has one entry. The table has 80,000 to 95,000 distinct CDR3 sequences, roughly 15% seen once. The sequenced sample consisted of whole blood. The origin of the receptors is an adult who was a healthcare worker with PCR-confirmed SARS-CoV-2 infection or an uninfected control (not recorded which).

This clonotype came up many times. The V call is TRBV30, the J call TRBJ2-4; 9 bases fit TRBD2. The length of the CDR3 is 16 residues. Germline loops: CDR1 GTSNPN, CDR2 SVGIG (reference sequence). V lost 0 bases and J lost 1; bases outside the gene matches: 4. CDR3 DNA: TGTGCCTGGAGTGTAGCGGGAGGACTGGCCAAAAACATTCAGTACTTC. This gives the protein CAWSVAGGLAKNIQYF.

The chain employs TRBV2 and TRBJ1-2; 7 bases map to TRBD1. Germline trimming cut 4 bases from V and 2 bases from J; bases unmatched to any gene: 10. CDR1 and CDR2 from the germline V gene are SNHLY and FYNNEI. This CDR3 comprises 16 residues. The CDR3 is CASSALGQVDNYGYTF. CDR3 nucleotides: TGTGCCAGCAGTGCTCTAGGACAGGTAGACAACTATGGCTACACCTTC.

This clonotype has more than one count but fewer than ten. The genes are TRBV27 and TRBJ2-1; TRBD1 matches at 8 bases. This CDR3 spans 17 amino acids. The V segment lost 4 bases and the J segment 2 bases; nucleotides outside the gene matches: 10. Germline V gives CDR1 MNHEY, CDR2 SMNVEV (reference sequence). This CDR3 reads CASSWRRTGNAYNEQFF. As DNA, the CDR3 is TGTGCCAGCAGTTGGCGGCGGACAGGGAACGCCTACAATGAGCAGTTCTTC.

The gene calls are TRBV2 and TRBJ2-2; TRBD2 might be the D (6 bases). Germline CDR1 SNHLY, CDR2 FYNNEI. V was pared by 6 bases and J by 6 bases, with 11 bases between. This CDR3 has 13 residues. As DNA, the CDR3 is TGTGCCAGCAGACGGGACTCGCCCGGGGAGCTGTTTTTT. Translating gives CASRRDSPGELFF.

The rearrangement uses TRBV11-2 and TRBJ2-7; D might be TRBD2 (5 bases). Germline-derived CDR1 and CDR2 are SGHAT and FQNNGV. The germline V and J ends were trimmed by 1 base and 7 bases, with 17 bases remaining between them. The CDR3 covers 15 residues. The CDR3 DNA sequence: TGTGCCAGCAGCTTAGCCGGAGTAAGCGGTTCAGAGCAGTACGTC. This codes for CASSLAGVSGSEQYV.

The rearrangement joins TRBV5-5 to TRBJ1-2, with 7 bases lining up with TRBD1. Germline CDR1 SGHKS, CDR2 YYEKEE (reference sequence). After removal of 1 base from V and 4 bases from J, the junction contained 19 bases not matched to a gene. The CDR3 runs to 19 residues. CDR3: CASSLTTGDTQEYTYGYTF. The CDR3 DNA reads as TGTGCCAGCAGCTTGACAACAGGGGACACCCAAGAATACACCTATGGCTACACCTTC.

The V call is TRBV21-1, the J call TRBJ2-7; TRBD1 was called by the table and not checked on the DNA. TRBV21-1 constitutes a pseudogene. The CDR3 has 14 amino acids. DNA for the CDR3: TGTGCCAGCAGCACTAGACAGGGGTACTACGAGCAGTACGTC. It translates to CASSTRQGYYEQYV.

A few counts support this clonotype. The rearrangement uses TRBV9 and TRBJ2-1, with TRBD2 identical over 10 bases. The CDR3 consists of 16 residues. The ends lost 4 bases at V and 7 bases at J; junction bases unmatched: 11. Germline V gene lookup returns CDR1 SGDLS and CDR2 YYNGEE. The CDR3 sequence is CASSPRGTSERNEQFF. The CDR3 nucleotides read TGTGCCAGCAGCCCCCGCGGGACTAGCGAACGGAATGAGCAGTTCTTC.

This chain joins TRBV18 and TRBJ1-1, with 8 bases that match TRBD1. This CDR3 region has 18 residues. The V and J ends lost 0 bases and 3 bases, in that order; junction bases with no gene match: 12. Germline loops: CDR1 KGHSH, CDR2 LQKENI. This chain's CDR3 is CASSPPGTGSRAYTEAFF. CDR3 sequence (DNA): TGTGCCAGCTCACCACCCGGGACAGGTAGTAGAGCGTACACTGAAGCTTTCTTT.

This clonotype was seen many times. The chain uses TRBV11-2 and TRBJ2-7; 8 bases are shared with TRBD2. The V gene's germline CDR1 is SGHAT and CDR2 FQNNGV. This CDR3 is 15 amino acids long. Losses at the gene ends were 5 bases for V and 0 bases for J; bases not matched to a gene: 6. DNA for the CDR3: TGTGCCAGCAGCCTCCCGGGACTAGGCTCCTACGAGCAGTACGTC. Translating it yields CASSLPGLGSYEQYV.

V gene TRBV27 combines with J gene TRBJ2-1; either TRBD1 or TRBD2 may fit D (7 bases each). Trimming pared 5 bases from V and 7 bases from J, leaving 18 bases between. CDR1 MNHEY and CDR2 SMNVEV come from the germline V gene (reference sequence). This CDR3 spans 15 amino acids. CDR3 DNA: TGTGCCAGCAGTACTAGACAGGGAGGGAGAAATGAGCAGTTCTTC. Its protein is CASSTRQGGRNEQFF.

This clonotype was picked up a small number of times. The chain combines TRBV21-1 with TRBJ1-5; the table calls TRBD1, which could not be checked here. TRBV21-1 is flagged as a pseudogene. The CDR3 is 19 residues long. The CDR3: CASSKAGPDSVFSNQPQHF. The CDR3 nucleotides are TGTGCCAGCAGCAAAGCTGGGCCTGACAGCGTCTTTAGCAATCAGCCCCAGCATTTT.

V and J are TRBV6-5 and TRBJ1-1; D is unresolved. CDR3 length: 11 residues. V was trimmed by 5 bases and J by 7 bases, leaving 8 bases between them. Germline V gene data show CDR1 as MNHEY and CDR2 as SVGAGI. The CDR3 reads CASSSLREAFF. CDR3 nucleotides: TGTGCCAGCAGTAGTCTACGTGAAGCTTTCTTT.

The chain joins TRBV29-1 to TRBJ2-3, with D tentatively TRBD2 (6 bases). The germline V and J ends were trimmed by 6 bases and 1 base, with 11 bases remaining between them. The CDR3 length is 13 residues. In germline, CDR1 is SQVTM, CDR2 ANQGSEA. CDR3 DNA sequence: TGCAGCGTGGAGGGGATGGGCACAGATACGCAGTATTTT. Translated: CSVEGMGTDTQYF.

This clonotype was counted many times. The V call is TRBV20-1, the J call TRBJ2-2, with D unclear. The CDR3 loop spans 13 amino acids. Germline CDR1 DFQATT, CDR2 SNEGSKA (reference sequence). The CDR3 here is CSFSRPDTGELFF. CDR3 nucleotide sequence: TGCTCCTTTAGTCGCCCTGACACCGGGGAGCTGTTTTTT.

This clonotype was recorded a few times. CDR3 loop: CSARDLAGKVNLDEQFF. The CDR3 bases are TGCAGTGCTAGAGACCTAGCGGGGAAGGTAAATCTAGATGAGCAGTTCTTC. This chain links TRBV20-1 with TRBJ2-1; 9 positions agree with TRBD2. Trimming took 0 bases from V and 8 from J; bases not matched to a gene: 14. Germline V gives CDR1 DFQATT, CDR2 SNEGSKA (reference sequence). The CDR3 has 17 residues.

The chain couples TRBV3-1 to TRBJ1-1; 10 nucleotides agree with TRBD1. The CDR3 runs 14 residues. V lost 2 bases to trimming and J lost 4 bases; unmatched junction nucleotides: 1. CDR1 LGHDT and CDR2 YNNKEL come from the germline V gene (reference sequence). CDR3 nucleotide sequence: TGTGCCAGCAGCCAACGACAGGGGGCCACTGAAGCTTTCTTT. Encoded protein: CASSQRQGATEAFF.

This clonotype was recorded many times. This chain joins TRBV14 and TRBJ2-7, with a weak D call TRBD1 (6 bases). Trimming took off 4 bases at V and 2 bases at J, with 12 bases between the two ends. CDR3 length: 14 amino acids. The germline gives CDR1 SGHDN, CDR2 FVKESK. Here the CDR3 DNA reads TGTGCCAGCAGCCCACGGACAGATCCCTACGAGCAGTACGTC. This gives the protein CASSPRTDPYEQYV.

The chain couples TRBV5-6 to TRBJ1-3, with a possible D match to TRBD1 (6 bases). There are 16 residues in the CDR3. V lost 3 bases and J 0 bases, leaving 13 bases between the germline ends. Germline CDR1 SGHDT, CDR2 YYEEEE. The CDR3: CASSSWGTYSGNTIYF. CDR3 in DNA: TGTGCCAGCAGCTCCTGGGGGACATACTCTGGAAACACCATATATTTT.

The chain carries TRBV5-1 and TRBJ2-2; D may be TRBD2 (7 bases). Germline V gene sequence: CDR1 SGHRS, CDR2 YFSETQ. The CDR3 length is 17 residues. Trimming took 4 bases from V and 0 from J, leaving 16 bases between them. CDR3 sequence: CASSPRGGGANTGELFF. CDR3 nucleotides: TGCGCCAGCAGCCCCAGGGGCGGGGGTGCGAACACCGGGGAGCTGTTTTTT.

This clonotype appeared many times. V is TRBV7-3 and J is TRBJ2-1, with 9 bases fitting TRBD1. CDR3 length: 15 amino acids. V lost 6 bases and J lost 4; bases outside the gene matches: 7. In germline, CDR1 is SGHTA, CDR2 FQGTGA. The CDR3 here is CASSPGTGTYNEQFF. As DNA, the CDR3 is TGTGCCAGCAGTCCCGGGACAGGGACTTACAATGAGCAGTTCTTC. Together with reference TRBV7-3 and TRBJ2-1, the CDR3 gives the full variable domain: GAGVSQTPSNKVTEKGKYVELRCDPISGHTALYWYRQSLGQGPEFLIYFQGTGAADDSGLPNDRFFAVRPEGSVSTLKIQRTERGDSAVYLCASSPGTGTYNEQFFGPGTRLTVL.

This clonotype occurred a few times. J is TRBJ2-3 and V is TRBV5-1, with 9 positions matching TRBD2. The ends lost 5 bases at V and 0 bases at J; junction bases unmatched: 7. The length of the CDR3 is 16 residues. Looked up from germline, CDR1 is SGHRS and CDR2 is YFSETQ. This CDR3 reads CASSSGGPESTDTQYF. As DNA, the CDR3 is TGCGCCAGCAGTAGCGGGGGCCCCGAAAGCACAGATACGCAGTATTTT.

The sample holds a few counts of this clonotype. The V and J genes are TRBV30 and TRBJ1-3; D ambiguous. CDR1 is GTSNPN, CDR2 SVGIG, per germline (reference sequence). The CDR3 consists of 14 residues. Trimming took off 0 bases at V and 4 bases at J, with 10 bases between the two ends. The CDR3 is CAWSVYVTGNTIYF. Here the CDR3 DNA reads TGTGCCTGGAGTGTATATGTGACAGGAAACACCATATATTTT.

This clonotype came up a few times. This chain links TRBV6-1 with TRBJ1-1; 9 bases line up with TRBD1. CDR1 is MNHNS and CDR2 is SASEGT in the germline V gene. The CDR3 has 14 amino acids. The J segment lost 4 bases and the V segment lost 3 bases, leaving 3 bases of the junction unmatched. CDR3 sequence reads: CASSDKQGATEAFF. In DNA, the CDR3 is TGTGCCAGCAGTGATAAACAGGGGGCCACTGAAGCTTTCTTT.

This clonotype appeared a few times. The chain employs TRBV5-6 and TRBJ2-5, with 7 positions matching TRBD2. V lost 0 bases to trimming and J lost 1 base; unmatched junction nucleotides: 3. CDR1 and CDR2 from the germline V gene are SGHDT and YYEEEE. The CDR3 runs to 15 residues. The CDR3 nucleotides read TGTGCCAGCAGCTTGGGGACTAGTGGCCAAGAGACCCAGTACTTC. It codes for CASSLGTSGQETQYF.